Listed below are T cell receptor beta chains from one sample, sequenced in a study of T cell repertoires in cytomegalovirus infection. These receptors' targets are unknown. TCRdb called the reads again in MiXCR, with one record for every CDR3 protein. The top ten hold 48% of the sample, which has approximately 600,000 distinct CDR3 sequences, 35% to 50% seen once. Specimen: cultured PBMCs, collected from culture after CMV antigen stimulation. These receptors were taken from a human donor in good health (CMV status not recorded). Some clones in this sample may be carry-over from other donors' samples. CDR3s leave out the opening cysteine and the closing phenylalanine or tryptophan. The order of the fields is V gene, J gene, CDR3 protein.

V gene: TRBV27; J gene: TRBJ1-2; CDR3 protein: ATNPRGGQIYGYT
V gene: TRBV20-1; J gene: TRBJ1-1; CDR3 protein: SARDPDRIPEAF
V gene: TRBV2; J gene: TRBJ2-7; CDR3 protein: ASSGERGGLEQY
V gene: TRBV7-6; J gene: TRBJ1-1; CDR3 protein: ASSLVEGSVTEAF
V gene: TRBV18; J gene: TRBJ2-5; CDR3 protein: ASSDTGSLGTQY
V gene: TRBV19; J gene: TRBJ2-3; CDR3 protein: ASSIVGDTQY
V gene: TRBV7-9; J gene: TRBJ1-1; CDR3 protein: ASSLGSKRGTEAF
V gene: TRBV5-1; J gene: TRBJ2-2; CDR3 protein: ASSPTGQGRTGELF
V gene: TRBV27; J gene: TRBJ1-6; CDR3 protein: ASSPAGLLNSPLH
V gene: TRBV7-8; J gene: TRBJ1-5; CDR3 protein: ASSPPGGVQTSNQPQH
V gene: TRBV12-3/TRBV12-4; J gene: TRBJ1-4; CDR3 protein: ASSLDRGPDEKLF
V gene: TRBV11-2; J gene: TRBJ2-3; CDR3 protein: ASSSRMGTDTQY
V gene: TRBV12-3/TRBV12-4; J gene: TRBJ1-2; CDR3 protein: ASVRGGIGGGYT
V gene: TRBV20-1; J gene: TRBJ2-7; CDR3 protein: SARVGGGGPYEQY
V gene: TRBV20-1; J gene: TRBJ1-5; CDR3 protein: SALGGDQPQH
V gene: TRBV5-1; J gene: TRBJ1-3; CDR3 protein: ASSLGTLGNTIY
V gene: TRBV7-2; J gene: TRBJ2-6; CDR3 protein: ASSLVVAGANVLT
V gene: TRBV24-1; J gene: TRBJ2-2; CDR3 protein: ATSDFKAADTGELF